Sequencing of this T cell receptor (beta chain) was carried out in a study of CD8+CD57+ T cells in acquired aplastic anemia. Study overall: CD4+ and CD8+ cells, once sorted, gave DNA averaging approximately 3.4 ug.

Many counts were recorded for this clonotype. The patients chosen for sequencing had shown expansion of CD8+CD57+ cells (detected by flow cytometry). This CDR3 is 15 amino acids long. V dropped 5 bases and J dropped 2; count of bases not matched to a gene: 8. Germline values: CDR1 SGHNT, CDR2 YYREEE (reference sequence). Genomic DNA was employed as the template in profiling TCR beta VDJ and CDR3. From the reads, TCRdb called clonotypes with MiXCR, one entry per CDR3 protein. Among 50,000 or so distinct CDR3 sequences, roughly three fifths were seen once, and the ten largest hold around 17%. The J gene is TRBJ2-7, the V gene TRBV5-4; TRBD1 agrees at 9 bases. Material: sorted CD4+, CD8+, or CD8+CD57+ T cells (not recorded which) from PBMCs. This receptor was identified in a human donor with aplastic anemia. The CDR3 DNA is TGTGCCAGCAGGGCCGGGACAGGGCTTGCCTACGAGCAGTACTTC. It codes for CASRAGTGLAYEQYF.